This entry concerns a single TCR beta chain. Its antigen is not identified. This record belongs to a study of cytomegalovirus exposure and HLA in healthy donors. Trimming shortened V by 4 bases and J by 1 base, and 14 bases separated the two germline ends. This CDR3 comprises 15 residues. Per the germline V gene, CDR1 is SGHRS and CDR2 is YFSETQ. Points from the study as a whole: For presence/absence analyses, sequencing depth was assumed to be roughly uniform across donors. Using a false discovery rate of 0.05, a later analysis showed that 15,000 to 20,000 TCR beta sequences were associated with HLA alleles. In an earlier analysis, about 87% or about 30%: the productive usage of most TCR beta V segments.

It was with 60 Vbeta and 13 Jbeta primers that the PCR ran. The table came from immunoSEQ multiplex PCR; TCRdb's copy has only in-frame clones and leaves some out. Listed are about 77,000 clones; roughly 13% falls within the top ten. The sample consisted of PBMCs. This TCR was sampled from a man in his fifties or sixties in good health and CMV-seropositive. The V gene is TRBV5-1, the J gene TRBJ1-1; possibly TRBD1 for D (5 bases). The CDR3 DNA sequence: TGCGCCAGCAGCCTCTCCAGGGAATCGAACACTGAAGCTTTCTTT. Amino acid sequence: CASSLSRESNTEAFF. Together with reference TRBV5-1 and TRBJ1-1, the CDR3 gives the full variable domain: KAGVTQTPRYLIKTRGQQVTLSCSPISGHRSVSWYQQTPGQGLQFLFEYFSETQRNKGNFPGRFSGRQFSNSRSEMNVSTLELGDSALYLCASSLSRESNTEAFFGQGTRLTVV.